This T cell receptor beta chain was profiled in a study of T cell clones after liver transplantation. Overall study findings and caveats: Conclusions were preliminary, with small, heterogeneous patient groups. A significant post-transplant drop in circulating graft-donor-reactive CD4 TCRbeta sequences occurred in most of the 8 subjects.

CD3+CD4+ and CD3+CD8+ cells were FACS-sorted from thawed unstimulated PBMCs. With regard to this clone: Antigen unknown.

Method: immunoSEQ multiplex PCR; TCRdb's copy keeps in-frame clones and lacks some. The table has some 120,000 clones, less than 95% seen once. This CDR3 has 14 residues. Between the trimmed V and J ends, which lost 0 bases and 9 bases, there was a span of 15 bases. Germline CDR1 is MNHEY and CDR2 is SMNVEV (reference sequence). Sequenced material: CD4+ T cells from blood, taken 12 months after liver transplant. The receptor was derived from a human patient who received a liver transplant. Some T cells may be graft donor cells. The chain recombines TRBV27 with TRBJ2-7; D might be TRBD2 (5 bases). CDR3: CASSLSFPERVQYF. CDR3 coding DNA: TGTGCCAGCAGTTTATCATTCCCAGAGAGGGTGCAGTACTTC.